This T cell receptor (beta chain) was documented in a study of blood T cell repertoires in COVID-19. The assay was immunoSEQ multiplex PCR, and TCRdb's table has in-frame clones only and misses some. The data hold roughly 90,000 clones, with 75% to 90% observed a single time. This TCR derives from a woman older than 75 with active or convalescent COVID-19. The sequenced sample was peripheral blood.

CDR3 in amino acids: CASSYSPGTSGSLYEQYF. The CDR3 DNA reads TGTGCCAGCAGTTACTCGCCCGGGACTAGCGGGAGTTTATACGAGCAGTACTTC. The chain employs TRBV6-2 or TRBV6-3 and TRBJ2-7, with 14 bases matching TRBD2. The CDR3 spans 18 residues. Germline lookup yields CDR1 MNHEY and CDR2 SVGEGT. The ends lost 0 bases at V and 4 bases at J; junction bases unmatched: 8.